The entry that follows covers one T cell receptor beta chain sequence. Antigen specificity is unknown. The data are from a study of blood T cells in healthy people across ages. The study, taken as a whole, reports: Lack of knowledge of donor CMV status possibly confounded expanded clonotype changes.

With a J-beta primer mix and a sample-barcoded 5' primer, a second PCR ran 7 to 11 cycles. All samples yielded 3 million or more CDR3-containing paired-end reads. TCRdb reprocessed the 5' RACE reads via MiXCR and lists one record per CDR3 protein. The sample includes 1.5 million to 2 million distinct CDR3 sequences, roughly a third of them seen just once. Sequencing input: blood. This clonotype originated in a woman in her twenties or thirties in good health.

The CDR3 here is CASRQTSGGHEQFF. CDR3 in DNA: TGTGCCAGCAGACAGACTAGCGGGGGGCATGAGCAGTTCTTC. This sequence joins TRBV7-3 and TRBJ2-1; 13 bases align to TRBD2. Germline V gene lookup returns CDR1 SGHTA and CDR2 FQGTGA. The CDR3 is 14 residues long. Trimming removed 6 bases from V and 8 bases from J; junction bases left unmatched: 4.